The 21 T cell receptor beta chains given below trace back to one sample, sequenced in a study of T-cell reconstitution after alpha-beta-depleted transplantation in children. TCRbeta library construction was performed incorporating unique molecular identifiers. TCRdb analysed the PCR reads with MiXCR anew, one entry per CDR3 protein. The data hold 200,000 to 250,000 distinct CDR3 sequences, with approximately 10% observed a single time. The sample here was PBMCs, taken before TCRalphabeta/CD19-depleted stem cell transplant. Every receptor here comes from a child younger than two with acute myeloid leukemia, due to receive a stem cell transplant.

This clonotype was seen at least ten times. At one end the junction does not follow the germline gene, possibly because of a read error. The V and J genes are TRBV27 and TRBJ1-4; D call uncertain. Germline V lookup: CDR1 MNHEY, CDR2 SMNVEV (reference sequence). This CDR3 is built from 18 residues. The CDR3: CASSLYGGRKFPNEKLFF. In DNA, the CDR3 is TGTGCCAGCAGTTTATATGGAGGGCGAAAATTCCCTAACGAAAAACTGTTTTTT.

The CDR3 bases are TGTGCCAGCAGGGGGACAGTCAGCTCCTACAATGAGCAGTTCTTC. Translated: CASRGTVSSYNEQFF. This sequence joins TRBV28 and TRBJ2-1, with 7 bases fitting TRBD1. From germline, CDR1 is MDHEN and CDR2 SYDVKM. The CDR3 is 15 amino acids. V dropped 6 bases and J dropped 0; count of bases not matched to a gene: 5.

This clonotype appeared many times. The chain recombines TRBV28 with TRBJ1-5; D not certain. The CDR3 loop spans 15 amino acids. V lost 6 bases to trimming and J lost 0 bases, with 12 bases between them. Germline values: CDR1 MDHEN, CDR2 SYDVKM. The DNA of the CDR3 is TGTGCCAGCAGGGAAGGACTGTATAGCAATCAGCCCCAGCATTTT. It translates to CASREGLYSNQPQHF.

The table lists this clonotype with many counts. V gene TRBV28 combines with J gene TRBJ2-7; 7 bases are a match to TRBD1. There are 15 residues in the CDR3. In germline, CDR1 is MDHEN, CDR2 SYDVKM. Unmatched junction bases numbered 5, after V lost 2 bases and J lost 1 base. CDR3 sequence: CASSLDPGQSYEQYF. The CDR3 DNA is TGTGCCAGCAGTTTAGACCCGGGACAGTCCTACGAGCAGTACTTC. Full variable domain (outside the CDR3, taken from reference TRBV28 and TRBJ2-7): DVKVTQSSRYLVKRTGEKVFLECVQDMDHENMFWYRQDPGLGLRLIYFSYDVKMKEKGDIPEGYSVSREKKERFSLILESASTNQTSMYLCASSLDPGQSYEQYFGPGTRLTVT.

This clonotype came up many times. The chain combines TRBV7-4 with TRBJ2-7; 8 bases align to TRBD1. V lost 1 base to trimming and J lost 7 bases; unmatched junction nucleotides: 9. Germline V gives CDR1 SGHVT, CDR2 SQSDAQ. The CDR3 spans 15 residues. CDR3 loop: CASSLGGTGFKEQYF. CDR3 bases: TGTGCCAGCAGCTTAGGAGGGACAGGATTTAAGGAGCAGTACTTC.

This clonotype was seen repeatedly, ten times or more. The rearrangement joins TRBV5-1 to TRBJ2-5; 9 nucleotides match TRBD2. Germline CDR1 reads SGHRS; CDR2 reads YFSETQ. The length of the CDR3 is 14 residues. V lost 2 bases and J lost 5; bases outside the gene matches: 4. The CDR3 DNA reads as TGCGCCAGCAGCTTTGGGACTAGCTGGGAGACCCAGTACTTC. Its translation is CASSFGTSWETQYF.

This clonotype was seen many times. The chain employs TRBV20-1 and TRBJ2-7, with 9 bases fitting TRBD1. Trimming cost V 5 bases and J 5 bases; bases outside gene matches: 4. CDR3 size: 12 residues. Germline-derived CDR1 and CDR2 are DFQATT and SNEGSKA (reference sequence). DNA of the CDR3: TGCAGTGCTGGGACAGGGTGGGACGAGCAGTACTTC. Its protein is CSAGTGWDEQYF.

Ten or more counts support this clonotype. The genes are TRBV7-9 and TRBJ1-2, with 7 bases aligning to TRBD1. This CDR3 is built from 15 residues. The trim removed 3 bases at V and 10 bases at J, leaving 14 bases unmatched. Germline V CDR1 and CDR2: SEHNR, FQNEAQ (reference sequence). CDR3 DNA: TGTGCCAGCAGCTTTTCCCCCCGGGACAGAATTGTCTACACCTTC. Translation: CASSFSPRDRIVYTF.

In this sample, this clonotype turned up many times. The chain has TRBV6-7 and TRBJ1-5; 9 bases match TRBD1. TRBV6-7 belongs to the ORF category, with a function that is uncertain. The CDR3 loop spans 15 amino acids. The V and J ends lost 4 bases and 4 bases, in that order; junction bases with no gene match: 5. CDR3 DNA: TGTGCCAGCAGTTGGTGGGACAGGGTAAATCAGCCCCAGCATTTT. Its translation: CASSWWDRVNQPQHF.

This clonotype was seen repeatedly, ten times or more. The J gene is TRBJ1-1, the V gene TRBV19; D possibly corresponds to TRBD1 (5 bases). Between the trimmed V and J ends, which lost 1 base and 5 bases, there was a span of 14 bases. Germline V gene lookup returns CDR1 LNHDA and CDR2 SQIVND (reference sequence). The CDR3 has 15 amino acids. CDR3: CASSIAGTASTEAFF. CDR3 nucleotides: TGTGCCAGTAGTATAGCTGGGACCGCTTCTACTGAAGCTTTCTTT.

This clonotype was picked up many times. The chain employs TRBV29-1 and TRBJ2-1; D is undetermined. Trimming left V 1 base short and J 13 bases short, with 17 bases between. The CDR3 length is 13 residues. The germline V gene encodes CDR1 SQVTM and CDR2 ANQGSEA. The CDR3 is CSVEAIRDAPQFF. The CDR3 bases are TGCAGCGTTGAAGCCATCCGCGATGCTCCCCAGTTCTTC.

This clonotype was seen ten or more times. The chain combines TRBV20-1 with TRBJ2-2, with 7 bases aligning to TRBD2. J gave up 1 base and V 3 bases, and 5 bases lay outside the gene matches. The CDR3 spans 15 residues. Germline CDR1 and CDR2: DFQATT and SNEGSKA (reference sequence). The CDR3, as DNA: TGCAGTGCTAGCCCTAGCGGTCTGAACACCGGGGAGCTGTTTTTT. This gives the protein CSASPSGLNTGELFF.

This clonotype has at least ten counts. This chain connects TRBV12-3 or TRBV12-4 to TRBJ2-3; D is undetermined. This CDR3 comprises 12 residues. The V gene lost 3 bases and the J gene lost 7 bases, with 8 bases spanning the gap. The CDR3 region is CASSLLGNTQYF. The CDR3 nucleotides are TGTGCCAGCAGTTTGCTGGGGAATACGCAGTATTTT.

This clonotype was found many times. The chain carries TRBV20-1 and TRBJ2-1; D gene ambiguous. Germline V gene lookup returns CDR1 DFQATT and CDR2 SNEGSKA (reference sequence). Trimming stripped 4 bases from V and 8 bases from J, with 15 bases between. This CDR3 has 13 residues. The CDR3 sequence: CSATEMGFDEQFF. The CDR3 coding sequence is TGCAGTGCTACGGAGATGGGGTTTGATGAGCAGTTCTTC.

There are many counts of this clonotype. The chain is built from TRBV5-6 and TRBJ1-3, with D possibly being TRBD1 (6 bases). There are 15 residues in the CDR3. The V end lost 3 bases, the J end lost 1 base, and 11 bases lay between the germline ends. CDR1 and CDR2 from the germline V gene are SGHDT and YYEEEE. This chain's CDR3 is CASSSNTGSGNTIYF. Here the CDR3 DNA reads TGTGCCAGCAGCTCGAACACAGGGTCTGGAAACACCATATATTTT.

This clonotype was found many times. This rearrangement joins TRBV14 to TRBJ2-1; TRBD2 aligns across 7 bases. The CDR3 has 13 residues. The V gene end was trimmed by 4 bases and the J gene end by 4 bases; junction bases not matched to a gene: 1. Germline CDR1 and CDR2: SGHDN and FVKESK. CDR3 sequence (DNA): TGTGCCAGCAGCCGAGCGGGGTACAATGAGCAGTTCTTC. Protein sequence: CASSRAGYNEQFF.

A remark on this clonotype: A much larger clone lies one base from this, so it may be a read error. The chain couples TRBV20-1 to TRBJ2-5; perhaps TRBD2 as D (5 bases). Germline CDR1 reads DFQATT; CDR2 reads SNEGSKA (reference sequence). V was clipped by 5 bases and J by 9 bases, with 19 bases between them. The CDR3 is 13 residues long. The CDR3 coding sequence is TGCAGTGCTCAGGCCAAAATCCAGGAGGCCCAGTACTTC. Encoded protein: CSAQAKIQEAQYF.

This clonotype was counted ten times or more. The chain employs TRBV5-1 and TRBJ2-3; TRBD2 aligns across 9 bases. Per germline, CDR1 SGHRS and CDR2 YFSETQ. The CDR3 contains 16 residues. The ends lost 3 bases at V and 6 bases at J; junction bases unmatched: 11. The chain's CDR3 is CASSSWGSGSFDTQYF. In DNA, the CDR3 is TGCGCCAGCAGCTCCTGGGGTAGCGGGAGTTTCGATACGCAGTATTTT.

This clonotype was counted many times. Here the CDR3 reads CATSGRPGGNAFF. The DNA of the CDR3 is TGTGCCACCAGTGGCCGGCCAGGTGGGAACGCTTTCTTT. The rearrangement joins TRBV24-1 to TRBJ1-1; D is unclear. Deletions cut 5 bases from V and 11 bases from J, with 17 bases between. CDR1 KGHDR and CDR2 SFDVKD come from the germline V gene. The CDR3 runs 13 residues.

The sample holds many counts of this clonotype. The V call is TRBV12-3 or TRBV12-4, the J call TRBJ1-5, with 8 bases aligning to TRBD1. V shed 5 bases, J shed 6 bases, and the junction held 6 bases outside the gene matches. The CDR3 loop spans 14 amino acids. CDR3 region: CASSPDRGRQPQHF. The CDR3 nucleotides read TGTGCCAGCAGTCCCGACAGGGGCCGTCAGCCCCAGCATTTT.

This clonotype was counted many times. This sequence joins TRBV29-1 and TRBJ1-1; D gene uncertain. CDR3 length: 13 amino acids. The germline gives CDR1 SQVTM, CDR2 ANQGSEA. Trimming took off 4 bases at V and 1 base at J, with 10 bases between the two ends. The CDR3 spells CSVVRGGNTEAFF. DNA of the CDR3: TGCAGCGTTGTTAGAGGCGGGAACACTGAAGCTTTCTTT.